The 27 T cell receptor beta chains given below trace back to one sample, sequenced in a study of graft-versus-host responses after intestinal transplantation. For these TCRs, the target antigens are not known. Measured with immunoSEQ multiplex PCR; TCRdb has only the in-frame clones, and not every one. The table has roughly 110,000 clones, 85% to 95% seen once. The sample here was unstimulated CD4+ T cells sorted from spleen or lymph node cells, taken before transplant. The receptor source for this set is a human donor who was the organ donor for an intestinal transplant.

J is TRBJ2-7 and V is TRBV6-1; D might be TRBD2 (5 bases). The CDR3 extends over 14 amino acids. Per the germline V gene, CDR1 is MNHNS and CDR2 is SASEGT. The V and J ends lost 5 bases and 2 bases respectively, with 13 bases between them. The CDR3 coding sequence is TGTGCCAGCAGTTTCGAGGGAGCCACCTACGAGCAGTACTTC. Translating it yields CASSFEGATYEQYF.

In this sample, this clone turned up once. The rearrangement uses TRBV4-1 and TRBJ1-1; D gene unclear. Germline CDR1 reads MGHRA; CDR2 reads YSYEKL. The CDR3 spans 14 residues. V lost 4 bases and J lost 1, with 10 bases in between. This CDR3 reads CASSLIPENTEAFF. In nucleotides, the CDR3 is TGCGCCAGCAGCCTGATCCCAGAGAACACTGAAGCTTTCTTT.

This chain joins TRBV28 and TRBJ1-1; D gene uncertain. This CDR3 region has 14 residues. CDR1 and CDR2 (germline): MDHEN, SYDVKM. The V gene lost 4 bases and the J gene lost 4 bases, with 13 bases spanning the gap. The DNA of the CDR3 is TGTGCCAGCAGTTCCGTCGGTAGGGTCACTGAAGCTTTCTTT. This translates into CASSSVGRVTEAFF.

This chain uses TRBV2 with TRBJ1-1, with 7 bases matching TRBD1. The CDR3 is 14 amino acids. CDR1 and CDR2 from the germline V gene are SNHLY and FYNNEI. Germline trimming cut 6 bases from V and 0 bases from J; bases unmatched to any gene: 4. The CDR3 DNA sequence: TGTGCCAGCAGGTACAGGGGAATGAACACTGAAGCTTTCTTT. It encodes CASRYRGMNTEAFF. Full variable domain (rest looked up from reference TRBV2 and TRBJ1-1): EPEVTQTPSHQVTQMGQEVILRCVPISNHLYFYWYRQILGQKVEFLVSFYNNEISEKSEIFDDQFSVERPDGSNFTLKIRSTKLEDSAMYFCASRYRGMNTEAFFGQGTRLTVV.

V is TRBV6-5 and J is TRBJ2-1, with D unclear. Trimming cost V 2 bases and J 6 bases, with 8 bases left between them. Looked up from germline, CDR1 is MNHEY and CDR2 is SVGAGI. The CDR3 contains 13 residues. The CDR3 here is CASSYVWGNEQFF. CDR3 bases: TGTGCCAGCAGTTACGTGTGGGGCAATGAGCAGTTCTTC.

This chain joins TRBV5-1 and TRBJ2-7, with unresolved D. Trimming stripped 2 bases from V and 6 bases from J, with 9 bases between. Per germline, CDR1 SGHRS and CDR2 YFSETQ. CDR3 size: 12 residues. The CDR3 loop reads CASSFAASEQYF. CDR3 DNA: TGCGCCAGCAGCTTCGCCGCTTCCGAGCAGTACTTC.

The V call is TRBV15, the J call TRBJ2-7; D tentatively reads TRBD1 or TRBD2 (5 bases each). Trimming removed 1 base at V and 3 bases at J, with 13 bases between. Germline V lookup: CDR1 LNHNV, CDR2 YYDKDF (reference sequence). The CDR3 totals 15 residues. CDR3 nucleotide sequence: TGTGCCACCAGCAGAGTCAGCAGGGACGGCTACGAGCAGTACTTC. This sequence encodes CATSRVSRDGYEQYF.

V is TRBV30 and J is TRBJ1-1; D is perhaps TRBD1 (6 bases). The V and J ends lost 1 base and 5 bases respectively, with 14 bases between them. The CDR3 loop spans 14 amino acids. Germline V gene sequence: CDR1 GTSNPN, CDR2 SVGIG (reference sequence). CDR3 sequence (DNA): TGTGCCTGGAGTGACGGGGGGCCAGGGACTGAAGCTTTCTTT. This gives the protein CAWSDGGPGTEAFF.

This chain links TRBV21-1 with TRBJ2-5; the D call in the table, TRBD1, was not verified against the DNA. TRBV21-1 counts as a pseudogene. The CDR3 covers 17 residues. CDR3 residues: CASSKATLQGDQETQYF. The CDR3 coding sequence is TGTGCCAGCAGCAAAGCAACGCTACAGGGGGACCAAGAGACCCAGTACTTC.

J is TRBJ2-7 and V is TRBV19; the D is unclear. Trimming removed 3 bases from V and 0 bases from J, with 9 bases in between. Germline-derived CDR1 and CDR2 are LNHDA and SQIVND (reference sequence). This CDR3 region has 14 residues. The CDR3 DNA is TGTGCCAGTAGTATGCGGCATCACTCCTACGAGCAGTACTTC. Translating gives CASSMRHHSYEQYF.

Written as DNA, the CDR3 is TGTGCCAGCAGTGGACGGGACCCGACGAGCGAGCAGTACTTC. Its protein product is CASSGRDPTSEQYF. This rearrangement joins TRBV6-6 to TRBJ2-7; either TRBD1 or TRBD2 may fit D (5 bases each). The V gene's germline CDR1 is MNHNY and CDR2 SVGAGI (reference sequence). Trimming took 5 bases from V and 6 from J, leaving 17 bases between them. The CDR3 length is 14 residues.

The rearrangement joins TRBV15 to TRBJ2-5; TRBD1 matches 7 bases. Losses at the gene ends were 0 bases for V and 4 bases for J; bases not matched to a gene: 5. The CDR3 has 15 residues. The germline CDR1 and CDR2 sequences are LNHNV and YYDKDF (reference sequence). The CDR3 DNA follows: TGTGCCACCAGCAGAGACCGGGACAGCCGAGAGACCCAGTACTTC. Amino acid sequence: CATSRDRDSRETQYF.

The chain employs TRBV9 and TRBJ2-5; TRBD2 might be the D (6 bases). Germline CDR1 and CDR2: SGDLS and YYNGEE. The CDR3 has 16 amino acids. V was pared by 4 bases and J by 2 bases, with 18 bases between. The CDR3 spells CASSQGGSITQETQYF. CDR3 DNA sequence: TGTGCCAGCAGCCAAGGAGGGTCCATTACTCAAGAGACCCAGTACTTC.

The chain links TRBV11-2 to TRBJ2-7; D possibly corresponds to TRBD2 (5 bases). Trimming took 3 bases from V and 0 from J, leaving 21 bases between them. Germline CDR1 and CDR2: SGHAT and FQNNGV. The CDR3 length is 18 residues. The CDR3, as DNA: TGTGCCAGCAGCTTTCTGGACTTTCTAGCTCGGAGCTCCTACGAGCAGTACTTC. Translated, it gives CASSFLDFLARSSYEQYF.

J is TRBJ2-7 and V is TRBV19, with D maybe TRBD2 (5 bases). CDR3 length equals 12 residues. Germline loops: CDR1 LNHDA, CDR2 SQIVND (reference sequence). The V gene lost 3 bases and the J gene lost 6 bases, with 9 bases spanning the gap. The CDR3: CASSIRGFEQYF. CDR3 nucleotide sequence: TGTGCCAGTAGTATCCGAGGGTTCGAGCAGTACTTC.

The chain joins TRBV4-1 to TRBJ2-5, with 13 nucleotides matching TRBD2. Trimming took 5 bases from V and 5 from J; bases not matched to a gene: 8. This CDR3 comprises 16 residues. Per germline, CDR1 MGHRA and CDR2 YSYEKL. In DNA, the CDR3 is TGCGCCAGCAGCAGACTAGCGGGAGGTCTGGGGGAGACCCAGTACTTC. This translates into CASSRLAGGLGETQYF.

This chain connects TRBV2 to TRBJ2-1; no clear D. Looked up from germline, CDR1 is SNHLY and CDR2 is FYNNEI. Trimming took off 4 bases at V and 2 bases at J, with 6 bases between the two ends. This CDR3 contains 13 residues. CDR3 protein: CASSGRAYNEQFF. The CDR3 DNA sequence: TGTGCCAGCAGTGGACGTGCCTACAATGAGCAGTTCTTC.

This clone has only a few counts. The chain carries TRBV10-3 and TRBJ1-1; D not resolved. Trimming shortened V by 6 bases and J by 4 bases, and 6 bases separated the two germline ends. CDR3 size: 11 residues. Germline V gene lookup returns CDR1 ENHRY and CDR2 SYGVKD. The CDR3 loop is CAIRSGTEAFF. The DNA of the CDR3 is TGTGCCATCAGATCGGGCACTGAAGCTTTCTTT.

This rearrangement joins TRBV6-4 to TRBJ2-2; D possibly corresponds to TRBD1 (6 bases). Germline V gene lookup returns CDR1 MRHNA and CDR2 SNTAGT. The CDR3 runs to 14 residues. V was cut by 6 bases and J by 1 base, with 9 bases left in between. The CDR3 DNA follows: TGTGCCAGCAGACAGGACAGGAACACCGGGGAGCTGTTTTTT. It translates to CASRQDRNTGELFF.

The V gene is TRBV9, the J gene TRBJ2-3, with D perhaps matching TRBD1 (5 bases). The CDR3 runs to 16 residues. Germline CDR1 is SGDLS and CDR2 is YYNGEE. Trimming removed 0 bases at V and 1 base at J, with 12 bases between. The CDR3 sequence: CASSVAAGRRTDTQYF. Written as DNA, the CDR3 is TGTGCCAGCAGCGTAGCTGCAGGGCGCCGCACAGATACGCAGTATTTT.

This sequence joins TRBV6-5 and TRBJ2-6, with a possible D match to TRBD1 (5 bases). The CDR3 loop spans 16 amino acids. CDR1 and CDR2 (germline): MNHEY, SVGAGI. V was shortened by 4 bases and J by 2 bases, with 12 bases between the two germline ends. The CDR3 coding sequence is TGTGCCAGCAGTTTTGGAAGGGGCGCTGGGGCCAACGTCCTGACTTTC. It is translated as CASSFGRGAGANVLTF.

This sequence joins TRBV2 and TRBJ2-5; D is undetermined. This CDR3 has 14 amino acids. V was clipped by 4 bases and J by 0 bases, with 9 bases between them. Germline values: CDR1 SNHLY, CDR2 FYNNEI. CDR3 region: CASSAMLNQETQYF. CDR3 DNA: TGTGCCAGCAGTGCTATGTTGAACCAAGAGACCCAGTACTTC.

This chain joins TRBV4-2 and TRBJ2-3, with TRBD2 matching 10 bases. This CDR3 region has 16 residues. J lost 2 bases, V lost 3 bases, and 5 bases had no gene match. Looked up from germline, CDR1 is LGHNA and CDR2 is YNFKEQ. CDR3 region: CASSHHGLAVTDTQYF. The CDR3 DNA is TGTGCCAGCAGCCACCACGGACTAGCGGTCACAGATACGCAGTATTTT.

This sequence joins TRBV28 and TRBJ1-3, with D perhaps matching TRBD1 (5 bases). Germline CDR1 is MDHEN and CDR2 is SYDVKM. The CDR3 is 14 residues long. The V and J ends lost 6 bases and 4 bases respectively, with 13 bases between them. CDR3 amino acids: CASRRGTYGNTIYF. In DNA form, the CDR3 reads TGTGCCAGCAGGCGGGGGACTTACGGAAACACCATATATTTT.

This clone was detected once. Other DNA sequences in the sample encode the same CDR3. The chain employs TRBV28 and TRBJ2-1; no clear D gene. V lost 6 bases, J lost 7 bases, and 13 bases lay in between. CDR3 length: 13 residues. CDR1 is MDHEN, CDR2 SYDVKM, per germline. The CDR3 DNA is TGTGCCAGCAGCTTACCTCAGTTTAATGAGCAGTTCTTC. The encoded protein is CASSLPQFNEQFF.

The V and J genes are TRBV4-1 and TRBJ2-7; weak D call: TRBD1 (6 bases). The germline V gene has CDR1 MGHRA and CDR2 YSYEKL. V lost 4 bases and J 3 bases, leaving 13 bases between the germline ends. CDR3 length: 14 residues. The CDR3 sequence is CASSRGPRNYEQYF. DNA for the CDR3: TGCGCCAGCAGCCGGGGGCCGAGGAACTACGAGCAGTACTTC.

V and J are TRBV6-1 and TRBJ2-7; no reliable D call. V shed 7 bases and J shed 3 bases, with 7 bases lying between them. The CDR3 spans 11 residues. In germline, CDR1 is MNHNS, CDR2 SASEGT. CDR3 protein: CASIKGYEQYF. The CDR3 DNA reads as TGTGCCAGCATTAAGGGCTACGAGCAGTACTTC.